The following is a T cell receptor (beta chain) sequence with its context. The antigen remains unidentified. The data stem from a study of PD-1 blockade in classical Hodgkin lymphoma. Relapse was seen in all patients after autologous stem cell transplantation, and brentuximab vedotin exposure was variable. Complete response, partial response or progressive disease constituted the best responses recorded. Trimming cost V 6 bases and J 4 bases, with 22 bases left between them. Germline V lookup: CDR1 MNHEY, CDR2 SMNVEV (reference sequence). The CDR3 loop spans 16 amino acids. Findings of the study overall: Diversity similar to that of newly diagnosed patients was seen at baseline in complete responders. Exclusion removed patients who began nivolumab under 1 year after ASCT.

Assay used: immunoSEQ multiplex PCR; TCRdb lists only in-frame clones, some missing. This table has about 24,000 clones, more than 60% appearing once. The clonotype comes from a human donor with classical Hodgkin lymphoma. Sequencing used peripheral blood mononuclear cells (PBMCs), obtained before the second cycle of nivolumab. This chain joins TRBV27 and TRBJ2-7, with D hard to call. The CDR3 here is CASSPLMGFLPYEQYF. The CDR3 DNA follows: TGTGCCAGCAGCCCTCTGATGGGCTTCCTCCCGTACGAGCAGTACTTC.